This T cell receptor beta chain was observed in a study of a mutant IDH1 vaccine in newly diagnosed glioma. Study-wide context: Onset of vaccination occurred 4-6 weeks following radiotherapy alone, or with temozolomide cycles. Beforehand, treatment had been radiotherapy, temozolomide, or both; the majority received both.

V lost 6 bases, J lost 2 bases, and 10 bases lay in between. The germline V gene encodes CDR1 MNHEY and CDR2 SMNVEV (reference sequence). The CDR3 extends over 13 amino acids. This clone was seen more than once but under ten times. Its antigen remains unknown. The time point was: week 35, safety follow-up. Vaccine doses each comprised 300 ug of mutant IDH1 20-mer peptide, with topical imiquimod. Each patient was administered eight vaccinations, scheduled in weeks 1, 3, 5, 7, 11, 15, 19 and 23. The protocol was immunoSEQ multiplex PCR, while the TCRdb copy is restricted to in-frame clones and leaves out a portion. The profile shows over 35,000 clones, approximately 83% of them singletons.

Here the sequenced sample was PBMCs, taken from a glioma patient whose treatment included an IDH1 peptide vaccine. This TCR was sampled from a woman aged 45-65 years with glioma. The V gene is TRBV27, the J gene TRBJ1-1, with D unclear. This chain's CDR3 is CASRRRVNTEAFF. In DNA form, the CDR3 reads TGTGCCAGCAGAAGGAGAGTAAACACTGAAGCTTTCTTT.